This TCR beta chain was recovered during a study of beta chain features in type 1 diabetes. Study details: Sorted cells, 107,917,701 in number, were examined across all samples.

The CDR3 is 16 residues long. CDR1 is SGHTA, CDR2 FQGNSA, per germline. V shed 5 bases and J 8 bases; nucleotides not matched to a gene: 6. Study-level results: For Type 1 diabetes patients, all four CD4+ subsets carried TCRB CDR3s that were moderately but significantly shorter. Over-representation of high TCR-expressing cells was a possible consequence of cDNA sequencing.

cDNA synthesis used the whole RNA isolate, giving expressed TCRB sequences. The repertoire was sequenced with immunoSEQ multiplex PCR; TCRdb's copy has only in-frame clones and lacks some. This table has about 350,000 clones, 15% to 20% appearing once. Cells sorted by CD45RO/CCR7/CD25/CD127/CD95/CD27 comprised CD4+ naive, central memory, regulatory and stem cell-like memory cells. This clone showed up just once. As yet, its antigen is unknown. The V and J genes are TRBV7-2 and TRBJ2-2; 15 bases match TRBD2. The receptor's source is a young woman in good health. Sequenced material: naive CD4+ T cells from blood. DNA for the CDR3: TGTGCCAGCAGCCCCGGACTAGCGGGGGGGTCTGGGGAGCTGTTTTTT. It is translated as CASSPGLAGGSGELFF.